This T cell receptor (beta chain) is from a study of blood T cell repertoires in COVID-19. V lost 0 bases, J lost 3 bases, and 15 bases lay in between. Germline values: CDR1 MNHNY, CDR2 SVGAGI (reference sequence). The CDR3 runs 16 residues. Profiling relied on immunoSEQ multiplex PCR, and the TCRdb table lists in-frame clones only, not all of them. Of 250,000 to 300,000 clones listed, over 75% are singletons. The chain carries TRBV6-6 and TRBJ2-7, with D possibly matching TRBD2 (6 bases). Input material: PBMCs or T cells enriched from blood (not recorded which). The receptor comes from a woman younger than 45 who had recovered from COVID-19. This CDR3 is CASSYSTPDSGYEQYF. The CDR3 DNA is TGTGCCAGCAGTTACTCGACTCCCGATAGCGGCTACGAGCAGTACTTC.